This T cell receptor beta chain was observed in a study of blood T cells in healthy people across ages. Findings of the study overall: Whereas aged donors had fewer naive CD4+ cells, long-lived donors had more of them and higher diversity. Per million T cells, the diversity of TCR beta decreased roughly linearly as age advanced.

This CDR3 spans 19 amino acids. V dropped 0 bases and J dropped 3 bases, with 22 bases sitting between them. CDR1 and CDR2 from the germline V gene are SGHRS and YFSETQ. Primed by a sample-barcoded 5' primer and a J-beta primer mix, a second PCR proceeded for about 7 to 12 cycles. TCRdb re-called the 5' RACE reads with MiXCR, one entry per CDR3 protein. Counted here are 850,000 to 1,000,000 distinct CDR3 sequences, around 48% occurring once; the ten biggest clones make up around an eighth. Notes on this clonotype: The antigen is unknown.

Sequenced material: blood. The chain has TRBV5-1 and TRBJ2-1, with D possibly being TRBD2 (5 bases). The receptor's source is a man aged 25-45 years in good health. This CDR3 is CASSLDRGRVDYRYNEQFF. As DNA, the CDR3 is TGCGCCAGCAGCTTGGATCGTGGTCGAGTTGACTACCGCTACAATGAGCAGTTCTTC.